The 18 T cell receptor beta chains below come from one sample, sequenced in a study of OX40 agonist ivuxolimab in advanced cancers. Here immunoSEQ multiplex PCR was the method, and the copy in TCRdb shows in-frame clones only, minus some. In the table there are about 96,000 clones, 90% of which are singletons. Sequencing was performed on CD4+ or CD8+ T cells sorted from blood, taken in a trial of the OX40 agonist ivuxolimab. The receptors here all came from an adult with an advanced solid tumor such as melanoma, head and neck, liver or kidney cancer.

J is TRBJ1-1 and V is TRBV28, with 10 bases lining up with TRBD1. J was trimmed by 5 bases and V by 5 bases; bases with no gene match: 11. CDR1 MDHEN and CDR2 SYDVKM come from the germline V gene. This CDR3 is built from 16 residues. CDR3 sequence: CASSNTQTGGATEAFF. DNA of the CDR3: TGTGCCAGCAGTAACACACAGACAGGGGGCGCGACTGAAGCTTTCTTT. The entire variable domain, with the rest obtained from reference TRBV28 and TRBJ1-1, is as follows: DVKVTQSSRYLVKRTGEKVFLECVQDMDHENMFWYRQDPGLGLRLIYFSYDVKMKEKGDIPEGYSVSREKKERFSLILESASTNQTSMYLCASSNTQTGGATEAFFGQGTRLTVV.

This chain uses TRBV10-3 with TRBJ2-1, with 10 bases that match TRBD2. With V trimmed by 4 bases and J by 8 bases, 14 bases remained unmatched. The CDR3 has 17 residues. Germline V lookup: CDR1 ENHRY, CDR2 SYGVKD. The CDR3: CAISGIGTSDLQDEQFF. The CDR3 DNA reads TGTGCCATCAGTGGAATCGGGACTAGCGACCTCCAGGATGAGCAGTTCTTC.

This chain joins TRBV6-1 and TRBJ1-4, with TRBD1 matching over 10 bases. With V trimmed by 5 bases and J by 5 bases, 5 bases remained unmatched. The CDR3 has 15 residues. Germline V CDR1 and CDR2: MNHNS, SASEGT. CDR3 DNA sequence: TGTGCCAGCAGTTGGACAGGGGGGGGGAATGAAAAACTGTTTTTT. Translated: CASSWTGGGNEKLFF.

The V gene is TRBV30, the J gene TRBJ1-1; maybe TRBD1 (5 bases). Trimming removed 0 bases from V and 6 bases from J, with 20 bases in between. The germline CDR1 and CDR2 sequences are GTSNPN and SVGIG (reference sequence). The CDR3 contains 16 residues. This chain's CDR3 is CAWSVTGAGGWPEAFF. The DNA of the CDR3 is TGTGCCTGGAGTGTAACGGGAGCCGGGGGGTGGCCTGAAGCTTTCTTT.

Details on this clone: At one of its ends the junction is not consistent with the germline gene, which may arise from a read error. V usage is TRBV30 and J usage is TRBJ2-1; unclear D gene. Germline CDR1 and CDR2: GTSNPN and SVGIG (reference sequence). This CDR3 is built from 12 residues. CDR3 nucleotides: TGTGCCTGGAGTGTAGGGCTTGACGAGCGGTTCTTC. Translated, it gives CAWSVGLDERFF.

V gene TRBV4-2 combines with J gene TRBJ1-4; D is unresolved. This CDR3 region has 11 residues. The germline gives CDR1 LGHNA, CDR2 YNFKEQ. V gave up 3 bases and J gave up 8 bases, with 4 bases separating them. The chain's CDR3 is CASSQGEKLFF. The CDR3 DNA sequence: TGTGCCAGCAGCCAGGGGGAAAAACTGTTTTTT.

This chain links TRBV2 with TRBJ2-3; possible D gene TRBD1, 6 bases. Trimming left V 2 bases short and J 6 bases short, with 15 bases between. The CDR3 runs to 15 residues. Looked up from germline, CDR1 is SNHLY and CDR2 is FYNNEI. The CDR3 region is CASSEPSMGADTQYF. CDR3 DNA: TGTGCCAGCAGTGAACCATCGATGGGGGCGGATACGCAGTATTTT.

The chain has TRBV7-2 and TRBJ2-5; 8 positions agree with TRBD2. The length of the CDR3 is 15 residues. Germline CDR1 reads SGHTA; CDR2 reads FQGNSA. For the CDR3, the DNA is TGTGTTTCGTGGCGGGGGGCGGGTTTACAAGAGACCCAGTACTTC. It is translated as CVSWRGAGLQETQYF.

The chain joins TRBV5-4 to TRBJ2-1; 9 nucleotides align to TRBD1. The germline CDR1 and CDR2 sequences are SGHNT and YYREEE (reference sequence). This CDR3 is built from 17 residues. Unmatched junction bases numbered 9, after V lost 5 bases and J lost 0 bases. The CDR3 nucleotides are TGTGCCAGCAGTTTCGGACAGGGGAGCAGCTCCTACAATGAGCAGTTCTTC. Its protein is CASSFGQGSSSYNEQFF.

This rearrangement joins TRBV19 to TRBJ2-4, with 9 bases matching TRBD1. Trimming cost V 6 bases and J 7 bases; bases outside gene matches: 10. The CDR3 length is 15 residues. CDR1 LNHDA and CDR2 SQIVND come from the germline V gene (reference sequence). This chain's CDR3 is CASSHTRTGDNIQYF. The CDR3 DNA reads TGTGCCAGTAGCCACACTCGGACAGGGGACAACATTCAGTACTTC.

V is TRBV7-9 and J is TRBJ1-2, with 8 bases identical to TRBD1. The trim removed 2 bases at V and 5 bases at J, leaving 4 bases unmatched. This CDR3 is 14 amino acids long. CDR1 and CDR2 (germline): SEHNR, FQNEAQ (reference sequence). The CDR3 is CASSLNRGSYGYTF. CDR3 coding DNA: TGTGCCAGCAGCTTAAACAGGGGGTCATATGGCTACACCTTC.

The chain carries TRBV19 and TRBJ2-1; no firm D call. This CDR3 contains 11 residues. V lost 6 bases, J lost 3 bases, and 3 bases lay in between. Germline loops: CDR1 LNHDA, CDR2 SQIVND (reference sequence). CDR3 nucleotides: TGTGCCAGTAGGGACTACAATGAGCAGTTCTTC. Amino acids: CASRDYNEQFF.

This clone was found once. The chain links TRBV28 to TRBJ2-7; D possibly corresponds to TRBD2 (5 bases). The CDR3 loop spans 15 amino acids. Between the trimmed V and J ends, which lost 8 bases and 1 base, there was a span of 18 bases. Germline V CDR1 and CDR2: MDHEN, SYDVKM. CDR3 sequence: CASRLALGGSYEQYF. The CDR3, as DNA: TGTGCCAGCCGACTTGCCCTCGGAGGATCCTACGAGCAGTACTTC.

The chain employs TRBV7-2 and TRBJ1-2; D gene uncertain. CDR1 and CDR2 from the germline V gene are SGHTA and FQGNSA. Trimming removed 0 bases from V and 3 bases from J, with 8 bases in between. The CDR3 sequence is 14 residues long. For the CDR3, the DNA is TGTGCCAGCAGCTTAGCGGCAGTAGACTATGGCTACACCTTC. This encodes CASSLAAVDYGYTF.

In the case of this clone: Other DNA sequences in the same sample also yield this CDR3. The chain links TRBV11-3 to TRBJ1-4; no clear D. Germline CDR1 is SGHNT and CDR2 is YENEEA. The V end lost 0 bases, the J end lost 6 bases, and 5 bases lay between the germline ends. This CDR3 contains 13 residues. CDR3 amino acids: CASSLDRDEKLFF. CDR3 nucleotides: TGTGCCAGCAGCTTAGATCGGGATGAAAAACTGTTTTTT.

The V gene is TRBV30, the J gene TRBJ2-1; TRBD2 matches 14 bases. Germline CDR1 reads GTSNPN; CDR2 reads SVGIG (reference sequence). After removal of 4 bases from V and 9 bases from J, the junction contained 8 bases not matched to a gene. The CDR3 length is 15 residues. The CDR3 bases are TGTGCCTGGAATTCCGGGACTAGCGGGGGAGGTGAGCAGTTCTTC. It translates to CAWNSGTSGGGEQFF.

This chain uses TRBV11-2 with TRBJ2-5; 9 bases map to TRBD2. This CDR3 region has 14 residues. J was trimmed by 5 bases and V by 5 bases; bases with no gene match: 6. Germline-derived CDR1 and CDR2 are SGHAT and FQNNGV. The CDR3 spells CASSLSGRPETQYF. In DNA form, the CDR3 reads TGTGCCAGCAGCCTCAGCGGGAGGCCGGAGACCCAGTACTTC.

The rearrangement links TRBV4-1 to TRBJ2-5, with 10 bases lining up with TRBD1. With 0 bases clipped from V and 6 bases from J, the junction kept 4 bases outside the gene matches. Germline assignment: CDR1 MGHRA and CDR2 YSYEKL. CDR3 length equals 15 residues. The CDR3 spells CASSQDTTGGKTQYF. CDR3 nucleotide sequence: TGCGCCAGCAGCCAAGATACGACAGGGGGCAAGACCCAGTACTTC.